This record concerns one TCR beta chain sequence. Its antigen specificity is not known. Base qualities are not provided; no much larger clone lies one nucleotide away. TCRbeta CDR3 regions were amplified from genomic DNA by means of the immunoSEQ Assay, a bias-controlled multiplex PCR. Per the source publication's procedure: The number of nucleated cells in each sample was estimated by amplification of reference gene primers within the assay. Sequence reads were collapsed and filtered to measure the absolute abundance of every unique TCRbeta CDR3 rearrangement. For each sample, productive Simpson clonality was calculated as the square root of Simpson's diversity index over productive rearrangements. The table was pulled from immuneACCESS by TCRdb, which kept in-frame rearrangements only. Such tables lose some clones; where checked, under half of the loss comes from unresolved V genes, and the rest has no known cause. V, J and clone size are taken as reported in that table, and D and trimming were inferred from the DNA itself. Present in this sample are about 150,000 clones, approximately 84% of which were seen just once. 8% to 9% of the sample lies in the top ten.

CDR1 MNHEY and CDR2 SMNVEV are derived from the germline V gene (reference sequence). A distance of 11 bases separates the germline ends of V and J, which lose 6 bases and 6 bases respectively. The CDR3, cysteine through phenylalanine, is 12 amino acids long. The retained sequence is limited to the CDR3, 36 bases, with the frame set at the first base. The sample comes from a study of blood T cell repertoires in COVID-19 (dated by TCRdb to 2020 to 2021). Study-level background: Samples covering the acute and convalescent phases of COVID-19 were provided by collaborators in the United States, Italy and Spain. Where HLA class I and class II types were available, the types were taken from metadata supplied by the sample provider, not from assay-based typing. The repertoires were released in a freely available public database meant as a resource for research on the immune response to SARS-CoV-2. Deeply sampled blood TCRbeta repertoires from subjects exposed to, actively infected with, or recovered from COVID-19 were included in the dataset. The material from the prospective study consisted of cDNA or gDNA derived from T cells, B-cell-depleted T cells, or PBMCs. Samples were obtained from the ongoing ImmuneRACE study (first 160 participants) and from 1,200 or so subjects provided by 6 global collaborators. Nearly every sample came with metadata listing a de-identified subject ID, COVID-19 status, age in years and sex. The research as a whole found: How much clinical and demographic metadata was included differed by source and by participant, and the metadata was provided uncurated.

One collaborating source in Seattle enrolled patients during active infection and followed them longitudinally through the course of disease. Whole blood was collected in K2EDTA tubes by collaborating institutions according to the institutions' own protocols. Collaborator samples were shipped for TCRbeta analysis as frozen whole blood, isolated PBMCs, or DNA extracted from either sample type. This sequence was found in a woman in her sixties or seventies with COVID-19, enrolled during active disease. Here the chain combines TRBV27 and TRBJ1-2; the D gene cannot be named for sure. Sequenced: peripheral blood. The nucleotide sequence reads TGTGCCAGCAGCAGCCTAGGCCATGGCTACACCTTC. This sequence encodes CASSSLGHGYTF.